This TCR beta chain stems from a study of molecular identifiers for immune sequencing clone quantification. Study results and caveats: Jurkat TCR RNA that was spiked in from one cell was reportedly detectable among under 1.2 million naive cells.

As for this clonotype: Its antigen remains unidentified.

Each CDR3 protein is one row after TCRdb ran MiXCR on the PCR reads. Among under 600,000 distinct CDR3 sequences listed, about a fifth were seen once. Naive CD8 T cells were sorted as CD8+CD4-CCR7+CD45RA+. Germline assignment: CDR1 SGHRS and CDR2 YFSETQ. Trimming cost V 0 bases and J 8 bases, with 14 bases left between them. The CDR3 runs to 14 residues. This receptor was identified in a human donor in good health. Some libraries in this study had Jurkat cell RNA spiked in. The rearrangement links TRBV5-1 to TRBJ1-2, with D maybe TRBD1 (5 bases). What was sequenced was naive CD8+ T cells from blood, with Jurkat cell RNA spiked in. This sample's subset: FACS-sorted CD8+CD4-CCR7+CD45RA+ naive T cells. The CDR3: CASSLAGGTEGYTF. The CDR3 nucleotides read TGCGCCAGCAGCTTGGCCGGGGGGACGGAAGGCTACACCTTC.